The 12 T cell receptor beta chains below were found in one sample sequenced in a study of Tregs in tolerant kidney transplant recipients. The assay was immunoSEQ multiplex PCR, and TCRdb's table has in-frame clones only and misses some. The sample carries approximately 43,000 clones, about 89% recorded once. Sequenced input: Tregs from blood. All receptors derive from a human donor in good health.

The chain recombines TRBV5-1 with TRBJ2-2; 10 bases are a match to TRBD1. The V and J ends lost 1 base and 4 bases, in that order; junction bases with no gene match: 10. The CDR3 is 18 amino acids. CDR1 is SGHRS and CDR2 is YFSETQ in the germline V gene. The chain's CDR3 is CASSLNPGQGGTTGELFF. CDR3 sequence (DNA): TGCGCCAGCAGCTTGAACCCTGGACAGGGGGGGACCACCGGGGAGCTGTTTTTT.

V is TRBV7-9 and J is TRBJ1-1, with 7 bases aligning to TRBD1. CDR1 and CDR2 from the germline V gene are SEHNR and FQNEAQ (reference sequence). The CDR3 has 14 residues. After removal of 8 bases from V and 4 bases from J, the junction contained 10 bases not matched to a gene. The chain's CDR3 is CASAPQGLVTEAFF. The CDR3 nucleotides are TGTGCCAGCGCTCCACAGGGGCTCGTCACTGAAGCTTTCTTT.

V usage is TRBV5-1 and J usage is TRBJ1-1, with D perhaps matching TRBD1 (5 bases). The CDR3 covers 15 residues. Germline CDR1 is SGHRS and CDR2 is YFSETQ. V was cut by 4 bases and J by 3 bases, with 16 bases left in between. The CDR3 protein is CASSPLQGGDTEAFF. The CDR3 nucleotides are TGCGCCAGCAGCCCTTTGCAGGGAGGGGACACTGAAGCTTTCTTT.

For the CDR3, the DNA is TGTGCCAGCAGCCGCTGGGCGGGACAGGGGATGGACGAGCAGTACTTC. Translating gives CASSRWAGQGMDEQYF. V gene TRBV7-6 combines with J gene TRBJ2-7; 10 nucleotides align to TRBD1. CDR3 size: 16 residues. CDR1 is SGHVS and CDR2 is FNYEAQ in the germline V gene. The junction had 12 bases not matched to a gene; V was cut back by 5 bases and J by 5 bases.

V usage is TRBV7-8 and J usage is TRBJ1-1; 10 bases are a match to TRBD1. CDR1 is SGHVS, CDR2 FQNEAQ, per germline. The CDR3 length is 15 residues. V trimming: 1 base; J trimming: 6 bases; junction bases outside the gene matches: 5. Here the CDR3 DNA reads TGTGCCAGCAGCTTAGGGGGACAGGGGTCCGCTGAAGCTTTCTTT. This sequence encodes CASSLGGQGSAEAFF.

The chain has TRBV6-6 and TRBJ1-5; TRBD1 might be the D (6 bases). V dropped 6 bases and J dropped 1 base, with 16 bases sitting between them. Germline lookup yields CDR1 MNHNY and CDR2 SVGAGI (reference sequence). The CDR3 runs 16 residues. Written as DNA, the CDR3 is TGTGCCAGCAGCCCCTTGGGGGGCGAGAGCAATCAGCCCCAGCATTTT. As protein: CASSPLGGESNQPQHF.

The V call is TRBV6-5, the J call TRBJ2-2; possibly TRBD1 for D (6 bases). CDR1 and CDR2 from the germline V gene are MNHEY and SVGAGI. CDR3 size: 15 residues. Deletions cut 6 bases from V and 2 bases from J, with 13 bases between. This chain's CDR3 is CASSPRGGNTGELFF. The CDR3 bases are TGTGCCAGCAGCCCCAGAGGGGGTAACACCGGGGAGCTGTTTTTT.

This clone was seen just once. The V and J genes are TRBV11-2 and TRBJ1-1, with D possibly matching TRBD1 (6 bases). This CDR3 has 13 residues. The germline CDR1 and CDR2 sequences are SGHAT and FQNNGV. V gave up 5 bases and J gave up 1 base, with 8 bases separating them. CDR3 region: CASSTGQNTEAFF. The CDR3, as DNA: TGTGCCAGCAGCACGGGACAGAACACTGAAGCTTTCTTT.

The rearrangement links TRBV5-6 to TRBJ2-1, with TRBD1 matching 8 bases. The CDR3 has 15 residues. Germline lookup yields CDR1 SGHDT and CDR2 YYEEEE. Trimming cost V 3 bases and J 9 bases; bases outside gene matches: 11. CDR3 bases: TGTGCCAGCAGCTCGTGGACAGGTGGGACAGGTGAGCAGTTCTTC. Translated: CASSSWTGGTGEQFF. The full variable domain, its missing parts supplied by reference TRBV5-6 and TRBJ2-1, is DAGVTQSPTHLIKTRGQQVTLRCSPKSGHDTVSWYQQALGQGPQFIFQYYEEEERQRGNFPDRFSGHQFPNYSSELNVNALLLGDSALYLCASSSWTGGTGEQFFGPGTRLTVL.

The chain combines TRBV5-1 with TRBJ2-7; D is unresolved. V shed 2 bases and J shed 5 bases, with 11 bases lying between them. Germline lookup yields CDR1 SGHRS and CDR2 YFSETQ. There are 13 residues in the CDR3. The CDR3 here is CASSLDLGDEQYF. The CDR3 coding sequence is TGCGCCAGCAGCTTAGATCTCGGTGACGAGCAGTACTTC.

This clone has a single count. This CDR3 reads CASRRTGADTQYF. In DNA form, the CDR3 reads TGCGCCAGCAGAAGGACAGGGGCAGATACGCAGTATTTT. V gene TRBV5-1 combines with J gene TRBJ2-3, with 9 bases fitting TRBD1. CDR3 length equals 13 residues. Germline V gives CDR1 SGHRS, CDR2 YFSETQ. With V trimmed by 5 bases and J by 4 bases, 2 bases remained unmatched.

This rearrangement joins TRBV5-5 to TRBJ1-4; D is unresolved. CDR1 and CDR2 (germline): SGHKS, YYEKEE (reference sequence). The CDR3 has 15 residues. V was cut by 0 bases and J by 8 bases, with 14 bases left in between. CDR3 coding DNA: TGTGCCAGCAGCTTGGATGGCCTTTTCAGGGAAAAACTGTTTTTT. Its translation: CASSLDGLFREKLFF.